This record concerns one T cell receptor (beta chain) sequence. This clone has a single count. Its specific antigen is unknown. Per-nucleotide qualities are absent, and no much larger clonotype sits a single base away. Ends trimmed: V by 0 bases, J by 3 bases; bases unmatched to a gene: 3. Taken from the germline V gene, the CDR1 and CDR2 loops are SGDLS and YYNGEE. From its cysteine to its phenylalanine, the CDR3 spans 16 amino acids. Of all the DNA, just the CDR3 is kept, 48 bases in frame from base 1. The sample belongs to a study of T cell repertoires in ileal Crohn's disease (dated by TCRdb to the late 2010s). Regarding the research as a whole: The median duration of disease was 6 to 10 years, and at the time of surgery around 32% of patients were active smokers. Endoscopic postoperative recurrence was defined by a Rutgeerts score above i0. A total of 170 or so mucosal samples from 57 patients were sequenced, collected from several sites on the surgical specimen and at postoperative endoscopy. M0 samples were biopsies from the inflamed portion of the ileum in the surgical resection specimen. The study was conducted in parallel with a multicentre cohort built to find predictors of early endoscopic recurrence after ileocolonic resection. Roughly half of the patients were given postoperative therapy, with under 13 receiving thiopurines and 15 to 20 receiving anti-TNF agents. Surgery was performed for a complication in all patients, with stricturing disease in roughly 60% and penetrating disease in roughly 39%. For commercial TCRB immunosequencing, approximately 460 nanograms of biopsy DNA were submitted for each sample. A prospective multicentre cohort supplied the 55 or so Crohn's disease patients whose TCR repertoires were analysed. The full study reports these points: Sorted CD8 T cells carried more high-frequency clones than CD4 T cells, suggesting mucosal expansions were mainly CD8. Higher high-frequency clone percentages at surgery were associated with endoscopic recurrence; all patients with clonality above 26.8% (18/57) had recurrence. A significantly higher proportion of clonal expansions was observed in active smokers at surgery than in non-smokers (roughly 27% vs 19%, p=0.02). Only a subgroup of patients, of unstated size, had their mucosal CD4 and CD8 T cells sorted and sequenced.

The meaning of the sample's time point label: inflamed ileum from the surgical specimen. Adults with ileal or ileocolonic Crohn's disease and an indication for ileocolonic resection were eligible for inclusion. Whole ileal mucosal biopsies were kept frozen at -80 degrees C prior to DNA extraction. Genomic DNA was extracted from frozen whole biopsies using a TRizol-based method and was quantified with a NanoDrop 2000 spectrophotometer. Libraries came from the immunoSEQ multiplex PCR assay. A two-step, amplification bias-controlled multiplex PCR was used by Adaptive Biotechnology to amplify CDR3 regions from genomic DNA. The first PCR used primers for every V and J gene segment; the second PCR added barcodes and Illumina adapters. CDR3 libraries were sequenced on an Illumina instrument. As for the original processing: The analysis drew on both the pipelines supplied by the vendor and custom analysis of the raw data in R/Bioconductor running R version 3.3.0. Clonality, which ranges from 0 to 1, was calculated as the inverse of the normalised Shannon entropy across all productive clones. High-frequency clones were defined as the share of the repertoire taken up by the top 100 clones, keeping only clones that passed a 95% confidence test. Overlap between samples was measured with the Morisita-Horn index, while repertoire diversity was measured with the Simpson index. TCRdb retrieved this table from immuneACCESS and kept in-frame rearrangements only. Not all clones are present; in checked studies, unresolved V genes account for under half, and no reason is known for the remainder. The V and J calls and the clone size are those of that table, but D and trimming were determined from the DNA. This sample is represented by 15,000 to 20,000 clones; about 70% of them were singletons. The ten largest clones add up to about 4% of the sample.

The TCR originated in an adult with Crohn's disease. The sequence joins TRBV9 to TRBJ2-2; 9 middle bases align to TRBD1. The material sequenced was ileal tissue. The encoded CDR3 is CASSVARTGDTGELFF. The DNA is TGTGCCAGCAGCGTAGCTAGGACAGGGGACACCGGGGAGCTGTTTTTT.